This passage covers 9 T cell receptor beta chains from one sample sequenced in a study of response to subunit inactivated influenza vaccine. In TCRdb, the RT-PCR reads were re-called with MiXCR into one record per CDR3 protein. The table includes 600,000 to 850,000 distinct CDR3 sequences, about 15% detected once. Sequenced here: PBMCs from blood, sampled around 14 days before vaccination. These receptors all come from a man aged 50 or older who received an inactivated influenza vaccine.

This clonotype has ten or more counts. The rearrangement uses TRBV29-1 and TRBJ2-6; no clear D gene. The V gene's germline CDR1 is SQVTM and CDR2 ANQGSEA. The CDR3 covers 15 residues. The V gene lost 2 bases and the J gene lost 3 bases, with 11 bases spanning the gap. The CDR3 loop reads CSVELPVVGANVLTF. Here the CDR3 DNA reads TGCAGCGTTGAACTTCCCGTGGTTGGGGCCAACGTCCTGACTTTC.

On this clonotype itself: At one end the junction does not follow the germline gene, possibly because of a read error. This chain joins TRBV7-2 and TRBJ2-7; 10 nucleotides align to TRBD2. The CDR3 has 15 amino acids. Germline loops: CDR1 SGHTA, CDR2 FQGNSA. CDR3 DNA: TGTGCCAGAAGCTTAGATGGGACTAGCGTATACGAGCAGTACTTC. It codes for CARSLDGTSVYEQYF.

The sample holds many counts of this clonotype. J is TRBJ1-5 and V is TRBV12-3 or TRBV12-4, with 12 bases identical to TRBD1. The CDR3 has 14 residues. V lost 1 base, J lost 9 bases, and 1 base stayed unmatched. CDR3: CASSLGDRGLPQHF. CDR3 nucleotides: TGTGCCAGCAGTTTAGGGGACAGGGGGCTGCCCCAGCATTTT.

This clonotype showed up just a few times. The gene calls are TRBV29-1 and TRBJ2-5; unclear D gene. This CDR3 has 15 residues. V lost 0 bases, J lost 0 bases, and 11 bases lay in between. Germline values: CDR1 SQVTM, CDR2 ANQGSEA. DNA of the CDR3: TGCAGCGTTGAAGACCCCGCCTCGGACCAAGAGACCCAGTACTTC. Protein sequence: CSVEDPASDQETQYF.

This clonotype came up a few times. The chain uses TRBV6-2 or TRBV6-3 and TRBJ2-1; the D is unclear. Germline V CDR1 and CDR2: MNHEY, SVGEGT. V dropped 2 bases and J dropped 4 bases, with 9 bases sitting between them. This CDR3 is built from 14 residues. This CDR3 is CASSYVPTYNEQFF. CDR3 bases: TGTGCCAGCAGTTACGTTCCAACTTACAATGAGCAGTTCTTC.

V gene TRBV6-1 combines with J gene TRBJ2-1; D might be TRBD1 (6 bases). The length of the CDR3 is 15 residues. V gave up 8 bases and J gave up 2 bases, with 16 bases separating them. Germline CDR1 and CDR2: MNHNS and SASEGT. CDR3 residues: CASGDSGTTYNEQFF. The CDR3, as DNA: TGTGCCAGCGGAGACTCCGGGACAACCTACAATGAGCAGTTCTTC.

This clonotype was counted a few times. This sequence joins TRBV3-1 and TRBJ1-1; D call uncertain. V lost 5 bases and J 1 base, leaving 8 bases between the germline ends. CDR3 length: 13 amino acids. From germline, CDR1 is LGHDT and CDR2 YNNKEL (reference sequence). The chain's CDR3 is CASSSVANTEAFF. CDR3 nucleotide sequence: TGTGCCAGCAGCTCGGTAGCGAACACTGAAGCTTTCTTT.

The V gene is TRBV12-3 or TRBV12-4, the J gene TRBJ2-2; 7 bases match TRBD2. V was clipped by 7 bases and J by 1 base; unmatched bases: 6. The CDR3 contains 15 residues. The CDR3 protein is CASKPGTMNTGELFF. In DNA, the CDR3 is TGTGCCAGCAAGCCCGGGACTATGAACACCGGGGAGCTGTTTTTT.

This clonotype was counted ten times or more. One end of the junction is discordant with germline, which a read error may explain. The rearrangement links TRBV7-9 to TRBJ2-3; 8 bases are a match to TRBD2. Germline lookup yields CDR1 SEHNR and CDR2 FQNEAQ (reference sequence). This CDR3 comprises 15 residues. CDR3 bases: TGTGCCAGCAGTTTAGCCGGGGGGGCCACAGATACGCAGTATTTT. Protein sequence: CASSLAGGATDTQYF. Drawing the rest from reference TRBV7-9 and TRBJ2-3, the complete variable domain is DTGVSQNPRHKITKRGQNVTFRCDPISEHNRLYWYRQTLGQGPEFLTYFQNEAQLEKSRLLSDRFSAERPKGSFSTLEIQRTEQGDSAMYLCASSLAGGATDTQYFGPGTRLTVL.